This entry concerns a single T cell receptor beta chain. The data are from a study of blood T cell repertoires in COVID-19. Study information: Samples taken during acute and convalescent COVID-19 were collected in the United States, Italy and Spain. PBMCs, B-cell-depleted T cells, or T cells were the source of the cDNA or gDNA that made up the material.

Study processing details: From reference gene primer amplification, estimates of nucleated cell counts were derived. TCRdb's copy holds only in-frame clones and misses some; the assay was immunoSEQ multiplex PCR. Clone size and V and J calls were adopted from that table, with D and trimming inferred from the DNA. The sample comprises under 250,000 clones, about 80% of which are singletons, and less than 5.5% rests with the top ten. V lost 4 bases, J lost 1 base, and 14 bases lay in between. Germline V lookup: CDR1 SGHRS, CDR2 YFSETQ. The CDR3 consists of 15 residues. This sequence originates from a man in his forties or fifties with active or convalescent COVID-19. This chain uses TRBV5-1 with TRBJ1-2; D may be TRBD1 (6 bases). Sequencing input: peripheral blood. CDR3 residues: CASSRGQSYNYGYTF. In nucleotides, the CDR3 is TGCGCCAGCAGCCGTGGACAGTCGTATAACTATGGCTACACCTTC.